This T cell receptor beta chain was sequenced for a study of molecular identifiers for immune sequencing clone quantification. Study-level points and caveats: Because of identical TCR molecules sharing a barcode, sizes of highly expanded clones could be underestimated. Clones that exceeded 20 RNA copies held over 98% of effector molecules, yet under 1% in naive cells.

With 6 bases clipped from V and 0 bases from J, the junction kept 6 bases outside the gene matches. Germline-derived CDR1 and CDR2 are MNHEY and SVGAGI. There are 15 residues in the CDR3. TCRdb independently ran MiXCR on the PCR reads; one entry per CDR3 protein. This sample has about 320,000 distinct CDR3 sequences, with over 20% found just once. For this clonotype: Its antigen is not identified.

J is TRBJ1-1 and V is TRBV6-5; 8 bases align to TRBD1. The sequence came from a human donor in good health. Some libraries in this study had Jurkat cell RNA spiked in. Sequences were obtained from naive CD8+ T cells from blood, with Jurkat cell RNA spiked in. Subset given: FACS-sorted CD8+CD4-CCR7+CD45RA+ naive T cells. The chain's CDR3 is CASSLTGDMNTEAFF. The DNA for the CDR3 is TGTGCCAGCAGCCTGACAGGGGACATGAACACTGAAGCTTTCTTT.